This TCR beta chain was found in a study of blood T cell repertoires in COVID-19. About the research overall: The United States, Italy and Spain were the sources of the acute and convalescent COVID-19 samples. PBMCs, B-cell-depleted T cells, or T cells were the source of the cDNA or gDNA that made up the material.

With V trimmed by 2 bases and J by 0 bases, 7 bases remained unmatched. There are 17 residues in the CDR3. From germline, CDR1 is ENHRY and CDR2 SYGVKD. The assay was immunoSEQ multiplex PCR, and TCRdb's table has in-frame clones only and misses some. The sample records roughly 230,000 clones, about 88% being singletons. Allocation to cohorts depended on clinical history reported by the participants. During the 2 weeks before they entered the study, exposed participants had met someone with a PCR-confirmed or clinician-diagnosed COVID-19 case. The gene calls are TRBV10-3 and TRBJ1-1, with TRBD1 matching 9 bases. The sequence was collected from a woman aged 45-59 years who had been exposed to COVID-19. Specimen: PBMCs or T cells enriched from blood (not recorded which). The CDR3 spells CAISEVGQGTMNTEAFF. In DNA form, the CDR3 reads TGTGCCATCAGTGAGGTAGGACAGGGGACCATGAACACTGAAGCTTTCTTT.